Following are 20 T cell receptor beta chains from one sample sequenced in a study of blood T cells in healthy people across ages. Alongside a J-beta primer mix, a sample-barcoded 5' primer served in a second PCR lasting about 7 to 12 cycles. From the 5' RACE reads, TCRdb called clonotypes with MiXCR, one entry per CDR3 protein. The top ten clones hold around 0.7% of a sample with roughly 1,100,000 distinct CDR3 sequences, under 30% of them seen once. This same sample was also taken into another study, of T cells of mothers and their children.

Sequenced sample: blood. These receptors all stem from a girl aged 2 to 10 in good health.

In its sample, this clonotype was seen many times. V usage is TRBV12-3 or TRBV12-4 and J usage is TRBJ2-1; 10 positions match TRBD2. The CDR3 runs 14 residues. The V segment lost 4 bases and the J segment 5 bases; nucleotides outside the gene matches: 2. The CDR3: CASSSSGSNNEQFF. CDR3 nucleotide sequence: TGTGCCAGCAGTTCTAGCGGGAGTAACAATGAGCAGTTCTTC.

V gene TRBV20-1 combines with J gene TRBJ2-7; the D gene is possibly TRBD2 (5 bases). Germline values: CDR1 DFQATT, CDR2 SNEGSKA (reference sequence). The CDR3 is 14 residues long. V gave up 3 bases and J gave up 7 bases, with 19 bases separating them. The CDR3 region is CSARVPGSLSEQYF. The CDR3 nucleotides read TGCAGTGCTAGGGTCCCGGGGTCCTTGTCGGAGCAGTACTTC.

This clonotype turned up a few times. This chain links TRBV12-5 with TRBJ2-5; 9 positions agree with TRBD2. The end of the DNA aligns better with TRBJ2-1, so the J call may be wrong. The germline V gene has CDR1 LGHNT and CDR2 FRNRAP. The CDR3 runs 16 residues. The CDR3 nucleotides are TGTGCTAGTGGTTTGGTACGGGCGGGGGGGCTTAATGAGCAGTTCTTC. It codes for CASGLVRAGGLNEQFF.

The gene calls are TRBV12-3 or TRBV12-4 and TRBJ2-1, with D uncertain. The CDR3 extends over 15 amino acids. Deletions cut 6 bases from V and 3 bases from J, with 15 bases between. As DNA, the CDR3 is TGTGCCAGCAGCCCTACCAATTTCAGCTACAATGAGCAGTTCTTC. It specifies CASSPTNFSYNEQFF.

This chain joins TRBV11-2 and TRBJ2-5, with D perhaps matching TRBD2 (5 bases). The closer fit of TRBJ2-1 to the DNA end suggests the J call may be wrong. This CDR3 spans 16 amino acids. Germline CDR1 is SGHAT and CDR2 is FQNNGV. The CDR3 region is CASRNAPPDYYNEQFF. The CDR3 DNA follows: TGTGCCAGCAGAAACGCCCCCCCCGACTACTACAATGAGCAGTTCTTC.

The chain uses TRBV2 and TRBJ1-6, with D uncertain. Trimming took 4 bases from V and 0 from J, leaving 16 bases between them. The CDR3 runs to 18 residues. The V gene's germline CDR1 is SNHLY and CDR2 FYNNEI. This chain's CDR3 is CASSVPDGQSSYNSPLHF. In nucleotides, the CDR3 is TGTGCCAGCAGTGTACCCGACGGGCAAAGCTCCTATAATTCACCCCTCCACTTT.

The rearrangement joins TRBV6-4 to TRBJ2-5; TRBD2 aligns across 8 bases. The J call may be faulty, since TRBJ2-7 better matches the DNA end. The CDR3 is made up of 16 amino acids. Germline-derived CDR1 and CDR2 are MRHNA and SNTAGT. CDR3 protein: CASSRPRGGHSYEQYF. DNA for the CDR3: TGTGCCAGCAGTCGCCCCCGGGGGGGGCACTCCTACGAGCAGTACTTC.

This clonotype appeared a few times. The V call is TRBV29-1, the J call TRBJ2-3; TRBD1 or TRBD2 may be the D gene (5 bases each). V was clipped by 2 bases and J by 0 bases, with 12 bases between them. Germline CDR1 SQVTM, CDR2 ANQGSEA. The CDR3 is 15 amino acids. The CDR3 DNA reads as TGCAGCGTTGAAAGCGGTACAGGTAGCACAGATACGCAGTATTTT. Translated, it gives CSVESGTGSTDTQYF.

This clonotype was detected only a few times. This rearrangement joins TRBV11-2 to TRBJ1-1; a possible D gene is TRBD1 (5 bases). In germline, CDR1 is SGHAT, CDR2 FQNNGV. There are 13 residues in the CDR3. V gave up 1 base and J gave up 10 bases, with 13 bases separating them. Written as DNA, the CDR3 is TGTGCCAGCAGCTTAGGGGGGGTTTTGGGAGCTTTCTTT. It specifies CASSLGGVLGAFF.

The chain links TRBV20-1 to TRBJ2-7, with 9 nucleotides matching TRBD2. This CDR3 comprises 14 residues. J lost 1 base, V lost 6 bases, and 7 bases had no gene match. Germline values: CDR1 DFQATT, CDR2 SNEGSKA (reference sequence). The CDR3 here is CSAATSGLSYEQYF. The CDR3 DNA reads TGCAGTGCCGCGACTAGCGGACTATCCTACGAGCAGTACTTC.

This clonotype turned up a few times. V gene TRBV4-1 combines with J gene TRBJ2-5; D gene uncertain. Germline V CDR1 and CDR2: MGHRA, YSYEKL. V was clipped by 4 bases and J by 2 bases, with 14 bases between them. CDR3 length: 15 residues. The DNA of the CDR3 is TGCGCCAGCAGCCTATGGGAAGGCGAGCAAGAGACCCAGTACTTC. It specifies CASSLWEGEQETQYF.

This clonotype was picked up a small number of times. V is TRBV9 and J is TRBJ1-3; unclear D gene. From germline, CDR1 is SGDLS and CDR2 YYNGEE. The CDR3 spans 14 residues. V shed 3 bases and J shed 2 bases, with 9 bases lying between them. The CDR3 region has the DNA TGTGCCAGCAGCGACCATCCTCCTGGAAACACCATATATTTT. Translated: CASSDHPPGNTIYF. The entire variable domain, with the rest obtained from reference TRBV9 and TRBJ1-3, is as follows: DSGVTQTPKHLITATGQRVTLRCSPRSGDLSVYWYQQSLDQGLQFLIQYYNGEERAKGNILERFSAQQFPDLHSELNLSSLELGDSALYFCASSDHPPGNTIYFGEGSWLTVV.

The rearrangement uses TRBV9 and TRBJ1-4, with 8 bases that match TRBD1. Unmatched junction bases numbered 5, after V lost 3 bases and J lost 4 bases. Germline V CDR1 and CDR2: SGDLS, YYNGEE. The CDR3 covers 15 residues. The CDR3 region is CASSATGANNEKLFF. The CDR3 nucleotides are TGTGCCAGCAGCGCGACAGGGGCTAATAATGAAAAACTGTTTTTT.

In this sample, this clonotype turned up a few times. This chain links TRBV20-1 with TRBJ2-3, with a weak D call TRBD2 (5 bases). The ends were cut back, 6 bases at V and 10 bases at J, with 11 bases in the middle. Germline-derived CDR1 and CDR2 are DFQATT and SNEGSKA (reference sequence). The CDR3 has 10 residues. CDR3: CSAQAGAQYF. The DNA for the CDR3 is TGCAGTGCGCAAGCCGGGGCGCAGTATTTT.

This clonotype was observed a few times. The rearrangement joins TRBV7-2 to TRBJ2-3; a weak D match, TRBD1 (5 bases). Trimming shortened V by 1 base and J by 7 bases, and 15 bases separated the two germline ends. The CDR3 loop spans 15 amino acids. The V gene's germline CDR1 is SGHTA and CDR2 FQGNSA. The CDR3 protein is CASSLEAGPGNTQYF. Written as DNA, the CDR3 is TGTGCCAGCAGCTTAGAAGCAGGGCCAGGAAATACGCAGTATTTT.

The CDR3 protein is CASSRRSDGNTIYF. CDR3 DNA: TGTGCCAGTAGTAGAAGGTCGGATGGAAACACCATATATTTT. The gene calls are TRBV19 and TRBJ1-3; D not resolved. The V and J ends lost 4 bases and 3 bases respectively, with 10 bases between them. The germline V gene has CDR1 LNHDA and CDR2 SQIVND (reference sequence). This CDR3 has 14 amino acids.

This clonotype was counted only a few times. This chain uses TRBV4-2 with TRBJ2-7; 10 nucleotides match TRBD2. Trimming at V came to 1 base and at J to 1 base, leaving 10 bases not matched to a gene. The CDR3 covers 18 residues. Germline V gene lookup returns CDR1 LGHNA and CDR2 YNFKEQ. The CDR3 bases are TGTGCCAGCAGCCAAGTTAACGGGCTAGCGGGAGAATCCTACGAGCAGTACTTC. Amino acid sequence: CASSQVNGLAGESYEQYF.

This chain uses TRBV28 with TRBJ2-7; 10 nucleotides align to TRBD2. The CDR3 spans 16 residues. J was trimmed by 5 bases and V by 3 bases; bases with no gene match: 10. Germline V lookup: CDR1 MDHEN, CDR2 SYDVKM. CDR3 sequence: CASSFLASGSRNEQYF. The CDR3 DNA reads TGTGCCAGCAGTTTTCTTGCTAGCGGGAGTAGGAACGAGCAGTACTTC.

The chain recombines TRBV20-1 with TRBJ1-6; D not resolved. CDR1 is DFQATT, CDR2 SNEGSKA, per germline (reference sequence). This CDR3 region has 12 residues. V was trimmed by 4 bases and J by 4 bases, leaving 5 bases between them. The DNA for the CDR3 is TGCAGTGCTACGGGGTATAATTCACCCCTCCACTTT. Its translation is CSATGYNSPLHF.

This clonotype was recorded many times. Mismatch with germline at one junction end may stem from a read error. The rearrangement uses TRBV5-1 and TRBJ1-1; TRBD1 might be the D (5 bases). Per the germline V gene, CDR1 is SGHRS and CDR2 is YFSETQ. The CDR3 is made up of 13 amino acids. The CDR3 spells CASSLTGNTEAFF. CDR3 nucleotide sequence: TGTGCCAGCAGCTTAACAGGGAACACTGAAGCTTTCTTT.